Sequencing of this T cell receptor (beta chain) was carried out in a study of identifying expanded T cells in peripheral blood. With V trimmed by 8 bases and J by 0 bases, 5 bases remained unmatched. This CDR3 has 14 residues. From germline, CDR1 is LNHNV and CDR2 YYDKDF (reference sequence). Only one count was recorded for this clone. The method was immunoSEQ multiplex PCR; TCRdb's version includes in-frame clones alone and lacks a portion of them. The sample shows 60,000 to 80,000 clones, under 90% of them seen only once. No infections or other immune events were documented during collection. The J gene is TRBJ2-3, the V gene TRBV15, with 7 positions matching TRBD1. Sequencing was carried out using blood. The sequence was collected from a person aged 18 to 75 in good health. The CDR3 DNA sequence: TGTGCCACCCGAACGACAGGGAGCACAGATACGCAGTATTTT. Protein: CATRTTGSTDTQYF.